This TCR beta chain appears in the sequencing data of a study of regulatory T cells in long-lasting Graves disease. Construction of the TCR beta libraries employed iRepertoire HTBI primers in conjunction with Arm-PCR of CDR3 regions. One entry per CDR3 protein, called by TCRdb with MiXCR from the multiplex PCR reads. The sample lists some 490,000 distinct CDR3 sequences, approximately 12% occurring once. This clonotype was seen a few times. The CDR3 consists of 15 residues. Germline-derived CDR1 and CDR2 are SNHLY and FYNNEI. Unmatched junction bases numbered 4, after V lost 6 bases and J lost 0 bases. The time point is: newly diagnosed GD, antithyroid drugs for less than 3 months. Isolated PBMC RNA provided the starting material for the TCR library. The same data also contributed to another study, on T cells in Graves' hyperthyroidism and ophthalmopathy.

This receptor was taken from a woman aged 30 to 39 with Graves disease. The sample in question was peripheral blood mononuclear cells (PBMCs), obtained at new diagnosis, from a patient treated with antithyroid drugs. The chain is built from TRBV2 and TRBJ2-3, with 9 bases that match TRBD2. CDR3 protein: CASRGLARSTDTQYF. CDR3 DNA sequence: TGTGCCAGCAGGGGACTAGCTAGGAGCACAGATACGCAGTATTTT. The full variable domain, in which reference TRBV2 and TRBJ2-3 provide the parts outside the CDR3, is EPEVTQTPSHQVTQMGQEVILRCVPISNHLYFYWYRQILGQKVEFLVSFYNNEISEKSEIFDDQFSVERPDGSNFTLKIRSTKLEDSAMYFCASRGLARSTDTQYFGPGTRLTVL.